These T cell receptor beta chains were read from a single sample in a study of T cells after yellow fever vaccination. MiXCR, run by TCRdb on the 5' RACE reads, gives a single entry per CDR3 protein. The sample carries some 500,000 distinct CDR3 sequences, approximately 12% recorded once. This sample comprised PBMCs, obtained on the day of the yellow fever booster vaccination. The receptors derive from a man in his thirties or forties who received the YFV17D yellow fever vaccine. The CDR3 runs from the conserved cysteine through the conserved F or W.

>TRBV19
CASSNGGGLDTQYF
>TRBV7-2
CATQLTSYNEQFF
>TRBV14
CASSQRPQDSDTQYF
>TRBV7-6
CVAGSPNSYEQYF
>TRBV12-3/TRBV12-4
CASSPWPLTGELFF
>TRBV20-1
CSARVLHRNTGELFF
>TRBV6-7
CSSSYSRGTESTDTQYF
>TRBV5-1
CASSLNRAESDTQYF
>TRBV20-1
CSAAAGSYTGELFF
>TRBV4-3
CASSQERTGKWNIQYF
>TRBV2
CASSNRDEQYF
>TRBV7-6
CASSLVYPAGGSTDTQYF
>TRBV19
CASSTSGTPGSFGYTF
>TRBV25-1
CASSPHGRVPGELFF